The 27 T cell receptor beta chains reported below all come from one sample, sequenced in a study of blood T cell repertoires in COVID-19. TCRdb keeps only in-frame clones here, not all; method: immunoSEQ multiplex PCR. The sample has around 370,000 clones; 85% to 90% are singletons. Sequenced material: peripheral blood. The receptors stem from a woman between 65 and 79 years old with COVID-19, enrolled during active disease.

V and J are TRBV2 and TRBJ1-2, with unresolved D. CDR1 and CDR2 from the germline V gene are SNHLY and FYNNEI. There are 12 residues in the CDR3. Trimming removed 4 bases at V and 8 bases at J, with 11 bases between. Here the CDR3 reads CASSVAVLGYTF. CDR3 nucleotide sequence: TGTGCCAGCAGTGTGGCGGTTCTAGGCTACACCTTC.

The chain links TRBV4-2 to TRBJ2-7; TRBD2 is a possible D gene (6 bases). In germline, CDR1 is LGHNA, CDR2 YNFKEQ. Trimming took off 6 bases at V and 0 bases at J, with 9 bases between the two ends. The CDR3 has 13 amino acids. CDR3 amino acids: CASRAGSSYEQYF. The CDR3 DNA follows: TGTGCCAGCAGAGCGGGCAGCTCCTACGAGCAGTACTTC.

The V call is TRBV19, the J call TRBJ2-3, with TRBD2 identical over 10 bases. The CDR3 has 16 residues. CDR1 is LNHDA and CDR2 is SQIVND in the germline V gene (reference sequence). Trimming cost V 5 bases and J 5 bases; bases outside gene matches: 10. The DNA of the CDR3 is TGTGCCAGTAGTCCGGCACTAGCGGGGAGGGTAGATACGCAGTATTTT. Residues: CASSPALAGRVDTQYF. The full variable domain, completed using reference TRBV19 and TRBJ2-3, is DGGITQSPKYLFRKEGQNVTLSCEQNLNHDAMYWYRQDPGQGLRLIYYSQIVNDFQKGDIAEGYSVSREKKESFPLTVTSAQKNPTAFYLCASSPALAGRVDTQYFGPGTRLTVL.

This clone appeared a single time. The chain recombines TRBV3-1 (or the pseudogene TRBV3-2) with TRBJ2-5; 14 bases line up with TRBD2. V was pared by 4 bases and J by 4 bases, with 2 bases of the junction left unmatched. The V gene's germline CDR1 is LGHDT and CDR2 YNNKEL (reference sequence). The CDR3 is 15 residues long. Here the CDR3 reads CASSPGLAGGETQYF. The CDR3 DNA follows: TGTGCCAGCAGCCCCGGACTAGCGGGGGGAGAGACCCAGTACTTC.

This clone came up once. The chain couples TRBV11-2 to TRBJ1-1; TRBD1 aligns across 7 bases. Trimming cost V 5 bases and J 4 bases; bases outside gene matches: 7. Germline CDR1 SGHAT, CDR2 FQNNGV. There are 14 residues in the CDR3. The CDR3 DNA follows: TGTGCCAGCAGCCCTACAGGGGAACGCACTGAAGCTTTCTTT. Its translation is CASSPTGERTEAFF.

The chain uses TRBV2 and TRBJ2-7; the match to TRBD1 covers 8 bases. The germline gives CDR1 SNHLY, CDR2 FYNNEI. V dropped 6 bases and J dropped 0; count of bases not matched to a gene: 7. The CDR3 contains 15 residues. Here the CDR3 DNA reads TGTGCCAGCAGGACAGGGGCCGCCACCTCCTACGAGCAGTACTTC. This translates into CASRTGAATSYEQYF.

This chain links TRBV6-5 with TRBJ2-1; 8 bases are a match to TRBD2. V trimming: 8 bases; J trimming: 6 bases; junction bases outside the gene matches: 6. Germline lookup yields CDR1 MNHEY and CDR2 SVGAGI. This CDR3 is 13 amino acids long. For the CDR3, the DNA is TGTGCCAGCTCGGGGGGGGCCCTCAATGAGCAGTTCTTC. Its protein is CASSGGALNEQFF.

CDR3: CASSPWEGRGGSYEQYF. As DNA, the CDR3 is TGTGCCAGCAGCCCCTGGGAGGGGCGGGGGGGGTCCTACGAGCAGTACTTC. V and J are TRBV7-6 and TRBJ2-7; TRBD2 aligns across 9 bases. CDR3 length: 17 amino acids. CDR1 and CDR2 from the germline V gene are SGHVS and FNYEAQ. The junction had 12 bases not matched to a gene; V was cut back by 5 bases and J by 1 base.

This chain joins TRBV5-3 and TRBJ2-1, with a possible D match to TRBD2 (6 bases). TRBV5-3 is sorted into the ORF group, with uncertain function. CDR3 length: 18 amino acids. V was cut by 0 bases and J by 0 bases, with 16 bases left in between. CDR3 nucleotides: TGTGCCAGAAGCTTGGATATCGGGACTGCACTCTCCTACAATGAGCAGTTCTTC. Translated, it gives CARSLDIGTALSYNEQFF.

This chain links TRBV5-6 with TRBJ1-3; D is unclear. V lost 2 bases and J lost 0, with 6 bases in between. The CDR3 loop spans 14 amino acids. Germline CDR1 and CDR2: SGHDT and YYEEEE. As DNA, the CDR3 is TGTGCCAGCAGCTTTATTAGCTCTGGAAACACCATATATTTT. This sequence encodes CASSFISSGNTIYF.

This clone was observed a single time. Other DNA sequences in the same sample also yield this CDR3. The chain has TRBV5-1 and TRBJ2-3, with 7 bases lining up with TRBD1. Germline V CDR1 and CDR2: SGHRS, YFSETQ. The CDR3 sequence is 14 residues long. The J segment lost 0 bases and the V segment lost 4 bases, leaving 2 bases of the junction unmatched. CDR3 coding DNA: TGCGCCAGCAGCCTGGGACAGAGCACAGATACGCAGTATTTT. It yields the protein CASSLGQSTDTQYF.

This chain joins TRBV6-5 and TRBJ1-1, with TRBD1 matching over 9 bases. The germline V gene has CDR1 MNHEY and CDR2 SVGAGI. The CDR3 covers 14 residues. The V and J ends lost 10 bases and 1 base, in that order; junction bases with no gene match: 7. The CDR3, as DNA: TGTGCCATTACGGGACAGGGCCCGAACACTGAAGCTTTCTTT. Translated: CAITGQGPNTEAFF.

This chain joins TRBV5-1 and TRBJ1-1; D gene uncertain. Trimming removed 0 bases at V and 6 bases at J, with 12 bases between. Germline CDR1 reads SGHRS; CDR2 reads YFSETQ. The CDR3 totals 14 residues. DNA for the CDR3: TGCGCCAGCAGCTTGGGGAGTAGGTGGGCTGAAGCTTTCTTT. It yields the protein CASSLGSRWAEAFF. The whole variable domain, remainder taken from reference TRBV5-1 and TRBJ1-1, is KAGVTQTPRYLIKTRGQQVTLSCSPISGHRSVSWYQQTPGQGLQFLFEYFSETQRNKGNFPGRFSGRQFSNSRSEMNVSTLELGDSALYLCASSLGSRWAEAFFGQGTRLTVV.

The V call is TRBV29-1, the J call TRBJ2-3; TRBD1 agrees at 7 bases. The CDR3 spans 16 residues. After removal of 6 bases from V and 2 bases from J, the junction contained 14 bases not matched to a gene. Germline V gene sequence: CDR1 SQVTM, CDR2 ANQGSEA. The CDR3 DNA reads as TGCAGCGTCGGGGCAGGGGGACGTGACACCACAGATACGCAGTATTTT. It is translated as CSVGAGGRDTTDTQYF.

Concerning this clone itself: The sample has other DNA sequences that encode this CDR3 too. The chain couples TRBV5-1 to TRBJ1-1; no clear D gene. Trimming removed 1 base at V and 2 bases at J, with 9 bases between. The length of the CDR3 is 14 residues. Germline V lookup: CDR1 SGHRS, CDR2 YFSETQ. The CDR3 DNA reads TGCGCCAGCAGCTTGACAGTAACTAACACTGAAGCTTTCTTT. The encoded protein is CASSLTVTNTEAFF.

The chain employs TRBV30 and TRBJ1-1; 9 nucleotides align to TRBD1. Losses at the gene ends were 4 bases for V and 11 bases for J; bases not matched to a gene: 11. Per the germline V gene, CDR1 is GTSNPN and CDR2 is SVGIG (reference sequence). This CDR3 has 13 residues. The CDR3: CAWNLDRGGLAFF. CDR3 coding DNA: TGTGCCTGGAACCTGGACAGGGGTGGGCTTGCTTTCTTT.

The V and J genes are TRBV3-1 (or the pseudogene TRBV3-2) and TRBJ1-2; 11 nucleotides align to TRBD1. The CDR3 contains 14 residues. Germline V lookup: CDR1 LGHDT, CDR2 YNNKEL (reference sequence). Germline trimming cut 2 bases from V and 8 bases from J; bases unmatched to any gene: 4. The CDR3, as DNA: TGTGCCAGCAGCCAAAATGGACAGGGGGCGGGCTACACCTTC. Protein sequence: CASSQNGQGAGYTF.

This chain connects TRBV28 to TRBJ1-1; TRBD1 might be the D (5 bases). This CDR3 contains 13 residues. V shed 5 bases and J shed 3 bases, with 10 bases lying between them. The germline V gene has CDR1 MDHEN and CDR2 SYDVKM. The CDR3 reads CASSPIGDTEAFF. The CDR3 DNA is TGTGCCAGCAGTCCCATAGGGGACACTGAAGCTTTCTTT.

The V call is TRBV13, the J call TRBJ1-6, with D perhaps TRBD1 (5 bases). The CDR3 is 14 residues long. Trimming pared 5 bases from V and 4 bases from J, leaving 9 bases between. Germline V lookup: CDR1 PRHDT, CDR2 FYEKMQ (reference sequence). The CDR3 sequence: CASSLRGYNSPLHF. CDR3 DNA: TGTGCCAGCAGCCTAAGGGGTTATAATTCACCCCTCCACTTT.

The V call is TRBV6-1, the J call TRBJ1-2; a possible D gene is TRBD1 (5 bases). V shed 5 bases and J shed 6 bases, with 16 bases lying between them. In germline, CDR1 is MNHNS, CDR2 SASEGT. CDR3 size: 14 residues. CDR3 region: CASSSPGGEHGYTF. The DNA of the CDR3 is TGTGCCAGCAGTTCCCCCGGGGGAGAGCATGGCTACACCTTC.

The V and J genes are TRBV6-1 and TRBJ1-2; TRBD1 aligns across 7 bases. After removal of 0 bases from V and 7 bases from J, the junction contained 11 bases not matched to a gene. Germline CDR1 reads MNHNS; CDR2 reads SASEGT. The CDR3 runs 16 residues. DNA of the CDR3: TGTGCCAGCAGTGAAGCGTCAAACCAGGGGGTAGGTGGCTACACCTTC. Protein sequence: CASSEASNQGVGGYTF.

This chain joins TRBV10-2 and TRBJ2-3; 9 bases are shared with TRBD1. With V trimmed by 6 bases and J by 3 bases, 4 bases remained unmatched. The CDR3 spans 14 residues. Germline V gene data show CDR1 as WSHSY and CDR2 as SAAADI. The CDR3: CASSIGQGTDTQYF. CDR3 DNA sequence: TGCGCCAGCAGCATCGGACAGGGGACAGATACGCAGTATTTT.

This clone has just one count. V and J are TRBV3-1 (or the pseudogene TRBV3-2) and TRBJ1-4; 8 nucleotides line up with TRBD1. Germline CDR1 LGHDT, CDR2 YNNKEL (reference sequence). This CDR3 is 14 amino acids long. Unmatched junction bases numbered 6, after V lost 6 bases and J lost 6 bases. The CDR3 nucleotides read TGTGCCAGCAGGAACAGGGGGGTAGATGAAAAACTGTTTTTT. Translation gives CASRNRGVDEKLFF.

This CDR3 is CASRFGAGKDTEAFF. The CDR3 DNA reads as TGCGCCAGCAGATTTGGGGCAGGGAAGGACACTGAAGCTTTCTTT. The rearrangement uses TRBV5-1 and TRBJ1-1; D might be TRBD1 (5 bases). Trimming removed 5 bases from V and 3 bases from J, with 17 bases in between. Germline V CDR1 and CDR2: SGHRS, YFSETQ. The length of the CDR3 is 15 residues.

The chain links TRBV9 to TRBJ2-5, with 8 positions matching TRBD1. The CDR3 length is 18 residues. Per the germline V gene, CDR1 is SGDLS and CDR2 is YYNGEE. J lost 1 base, V lost 3 bases, and 14 bases had no gene match. The CDR3 loop reads CASSASPSDRGFQETQYF. As DNA, the CDR3 is TGTGCCAGCAGCGCAAGCCCTTCCGACAGGGGATTCCAAGAGACCCAGTACTTC.

The gene calls are TRBV24-1 and TRBJ2-3, with D perhaps matching TRBD1 (5 bases). Trimming shortened V by 4 bases and J by 0 bases, and 16 bases separated the two germline ends. The CDR3 is made up of 17 amino acids. CDR1 and CDR2 (germline): KGHDR, SFDVKD. CDR3 amino acids: CATSDLPAGLSTDTQYF. CDR3 DNA: TGTGCCACCAGTGACCTCCCCGCAGGGCTTAGCACAGATACGCAGTATTTT.

The J gene is TRBJ1-1, the V gene TRBV6-6, with TRBD1 as a possible D gene (5 bases). Germline values: CDR1 MNHNY, CDR2 SVGAGI (reference sequence). V dropped 0 bases and J dropped 0 bases, with 8 bases sitting between them. The CDR3 has 15 residues. The CDR3, as DNA: TGTGCCAGCAGTTACTCTGGGGCTTTGAACACTGAAGCTTTCTTT. This translates into CASSYSGALNTEAFF.